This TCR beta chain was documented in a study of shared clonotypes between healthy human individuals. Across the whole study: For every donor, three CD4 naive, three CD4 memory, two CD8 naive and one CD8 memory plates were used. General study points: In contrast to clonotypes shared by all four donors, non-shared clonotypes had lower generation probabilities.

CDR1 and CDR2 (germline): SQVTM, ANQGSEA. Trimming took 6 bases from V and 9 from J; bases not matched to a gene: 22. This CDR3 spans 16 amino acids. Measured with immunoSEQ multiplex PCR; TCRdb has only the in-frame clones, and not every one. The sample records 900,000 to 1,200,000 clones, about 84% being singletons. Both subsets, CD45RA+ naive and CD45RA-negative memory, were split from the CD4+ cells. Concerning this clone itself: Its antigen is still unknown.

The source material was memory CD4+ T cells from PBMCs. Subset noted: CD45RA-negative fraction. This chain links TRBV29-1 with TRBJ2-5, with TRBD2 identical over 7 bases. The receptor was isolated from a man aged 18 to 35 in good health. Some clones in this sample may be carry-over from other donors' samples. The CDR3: CSVVLQARVGGEAQYF. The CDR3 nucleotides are TGCAGCGTCGTCCTACAGGCGAGAGTGGGGGGGGAGGCCCAGTACTTC.